These 30 T cell receptor beta chains originate from one sample sequenced in a study of cytomegalovirus exposure and HLA in healthy donors (dated by TCRdb to about 2017). Preparation of the library involved the immunoSEQ multiplex PCR assay. The multiplex PCR relied on a mix of 60 forward primers for TCR Vbeta segments and 13 reverse primers for TCR Jbeta segments. This immuneACCESS table, as held by TCRdb, lists in-frame sequences with V and J called but not all clones. Of the missing ones, under half trace to an unresolved V gene in checked studies; the others have no known cause. Here the sample has 110,000 to 150,000 clones; 72% occur a single time. Around 2.2% of the sample comes from the top ten. The material sequenced was PBMCs. The receptors here all came from a man aged 40-49 years in good health and CMV-seronegative.

This rearrangement joins TRBV25-1 to TRBJ2-7, with TRBD1 identical over 9 bases. The germline V gene has CDR1 MGHDK and CDR2 SYGVNS. CDR3 length equals 17 residues. V was clipped by 6 bases and J by 6 bases; unmatched bases: 18. CDR3 protein: CASSKGQGRNGVFEQYF. The CDR3 coding sequence is TGTGCCAGCAGCAAGGGACAGGGAAGGAACGGGGTTTTCGAGCAGTACTTC.

The rearrangement joins TRBV10-3 to TRBJ1-1; 9 bases align to TRBD1. The CDR3 runs 14 residues. The germline V gene has CDR1 ENHRY and CDR2 SYGVKD. With V trimmed by 6 bases and J by 4 bases, 6 bases remained unmatched. The CDR3, as DNA: TGTGCCATCAGCCCCACAGGGGGCGGCACTGAAGCTTTCTTT. Its protein is CAISPTGGGTEAFF.

V usage is TRBV12-5 and J usage is TRBJ1-5; D unresolved. The CDR3 is 16 residues long. V lost 6 bases to trimming and J lost 0 bases, with 15 bases between them. Germline V gene lookup returns CDR1 LGHNT and CDR2 FRNRAP. For the CDR3, the DNA is TGTGCTAGTGGCCCAGACGGCCACTATAGCAATCAGCCCCAGCATTTT. Translation: CASGPDGHYSNQPQHF. The whole variable domain, remainder taken from reference TRBV12-5 and TRBJ1-5, is DARVTQTPRHKVTEMGQEVTMRCQPILGHNTVFWYRQTMMQGLELLAYFRNRAPLDDSGMPKDRFSAEMPDATLATLKIQPSEPRDSAVYFCASGPDGHYSNQPQHFGDGTRLSIL.

J is TRBJ2-2 and V is TRBV2, with 10 bases aligning to TRBD1. Germline CDR1 is SNHLY and CDR2 is FYNNEI. Losses at the gene ends were 4 bases for V and 7 bases for J; bases not matched to a gene: 6. The CDR3 covers 15 residues. The CDR3 coding sequence is TGTGCCAGCAGTGGGGGGACAGGGGTGATCGGGGAGCTGTTTTTT. Protein product: CASSGGTGVIGELFF.

The chain is built from TRBV7-2 and TRBJ2-1; 8 positions agree with TRBD2. The junction had 4 bases not matched to a gene; V was cut back by 4 bases and J by 2 bases. CDR3 length: 15 residues. The germline V gene encodes CDR1 SGHTA and CDR2 FQGNSA. The chain's CDR3 is CASSYLLAAYNEQFF. The CDR3 DNA follows: TGTGCCAGCAGCTATTTACTAGCGGCCTACAATGAGCAGTTCTTC.

The rearrangement uses TRBV10-1 and TRBJ2-1, with 12 bases that match TRBD2. The V gene end was trimmed by 5 bases and the J gene end by 10 bases; junction bases not matched to a gene: 3. The CDR3 contains 13 residues. Germline CDR1 is WNHNN and CDR2 is SYGVQD (reference sequence). The CDR3 coding sequence is TGCGCCAGCAGTTTGACTAGCGGGAGCGAGCAGTTCTTC. Translation: CASSLTSGSEQFF.

Only one count was recorded for this clone. The V call is TRBV30, the J call TRBJ2-3; no firm D call. Germline V gene data show CDR1 as GTSNPN and CDR2 as SVGIG (reference sequence). The CDR3 length is 14 residues. V was cut by 0 bases and J by 4 bases, with 11 bases left in between. CDR3 in amino acids: CAWSVRWPPDTQYF. The DNA of the CDR3 is TGTGCCTGGAGTGTACGATGGCCTCCAGATACGCAGTATTTT.

This clone was seen once. The rearrangement links TRBV2 to TRBJ2-7, with TRBD1 identical over 8 bases. The germline V gene encodes CDR1 SNHLY and CDR2 FYNNEI. Trimming cost V 6 bases and J 3 bases; bases outside gene matches: 10. The CDR3 length is 15 residues. The DNA of the CDR3 is TGTGCCAGCAGGGCTTGGACAGGGAACCTCTACGAGCAGTACTTC. Encoded protein: CASRAWTGNLYEQYF. Looking up the rest from reference TRBV2 and TRBJ2-7 gives the full variable domain: EPEVTQTPSHQVTQMGQEVILRCVPISNHLYFYWYRQILGQKVEFLVSFYNNEISEKSEIFDDQFSVERPDGSNFTLKIRSTKLEDSAMYFCASRAWTGNLYEQYFGPGTRLTVT.

V and J are TRBV19 and TRBJ1-1, with D tentatively TRBD1 (5 bases). Germline CDR1 reads LNHDA; CDR2 reads SQIVND (reference sequence). V dropped 5 bases and J dropped 4 bases, with 11 bases sitting between them. The CDR3 is 13 residues long. This chain's CDR3 is CASSEGLSTEAFF. DNA for the CDR3: TGTGCCAGTAGTGAGGGACTGAGCACTGAAGCTTTCTTT.

This rearrangement joins TRBV28 to TRBJ2-7; 7 nucleotides line up with TRBD2. The CDR3 extends over 16 amino acids. V gave up 6 bases and J gave up 2 bases; unmatched junction bases: 13. The germline CDR1 and CDR2 sequences are MDHEN and SYDVKM. The CDR3 spells CASSLGGLAVPYEQYF. In nucleotides, the CDR3 is TGTGCCAGCAGCCTGGGTGGGCTAGCGGTTCCCTACGAGCAGTACTTC.

The chain recombines TRBV29-1 with TRBJ2-5; D is possibly TRBD2 (6 bases). Germline lookup yields CDR1 SQVTM and CDR2 ANQGSEA. The CDR3 extends over 14 amino acids. V dropped 4 bases and J dropped 5 bases, with 17 bases sitting between them. The CDR3 region is CSVVNLVGGETQYF. The CDR3 nucleotides read TGCAGCGTTGTAAACTTGGTGGGGGGTGAGACCCAGTACTTC.

The chain recombines TRBV6-1 with TRBJ2-3; D is unresolved. Germline lookup yields CDR1 MNHNS and CDR2 SASEGT. The CDR3 runs to 13 residues. Trimming pared 3 bases from V and 4 bases from J, leaving 8 bases between. CDR3 nucleotide sequence: TGTGCCAGCAGTGACCACCGGGCAGATACGCAGTATTTT. Protein sequence: CASSDHRADTQYF.

The V call is TRBV4-3, the J call TRBJ2-7, with 8 bases that match TRBD2. Germline CDR1 and CDR2: LGHNA and YSLEER. This CDR3 is 15 amino acids long. J was trimmed by 3 bases and V by 0 bases; bases with no gene match: 4. CDR3 sequence (DNA): TGCGCCAGCAGCCAAGAGCTAGCGGGCCGCTACGAGCAGTACTTC. This encodes CASSQELAGRYEQYF.

This chain joins TRBV27 and TRBJ2-2; D remains unclear. V lost 3 bases, J lost 8 bases, and 7 bases lay in between. The CDR3 has 12 amino acids. CDR1 is MNHEY and CDR2 is SMNVEV in the germline V gene (reference sequence). The DNA for the CDR3 is TGTGCCAGCAGTTTCGCCCGGGGGGAGCTGTTTTTT. Protein product: CASSFARGELFF.

This clone was found once. The gene calls are TRBV19 and TRBJ1-2; weak D call: TRBD1 (6 bases). Trimming pared 5 bases from V and 5 bases from J, leaving 18 bases between. The CDR3 has 15 amino acids. Germline V gene sequence: CDR1 LNHDA, CDR2 SQIVND (reference sequence). CDR3 amino acids: CASSSLHGTLYGYTF. CDR3 DNA sequence: TGTGCCAGTAGTTCCTTGCACGGGACACTTTATGGCTACACCTTC.

On this clone: In the same sample, other DNA sequences code for this CDR3. V usage is TRBV6-5 and J usage is TRBJ1-1; no reliable D call. Germline assignment: CDR1 MNHEY and CDR2 SVGAGI. There are 13 residues in the CDR3. V lost 4 bases to trimming and J lost 1 base, with 7 bases between them. CDR3 DNA sequence: TGTGCCAGCAGTTTGACTGGGAACACTGAAGCTTTCTTT. Translating it yields CASSLTGNTEAFF.

This rearrangement joins TRBV7-9 to TRBJ1-1; 7 bases map to TRBD1. The CDR3 is 14 amino acids. J was trimmed by 0 bases and V by 11 bases; bases with no gene match: 9. Germline V gene lookup returns CDR1 SEHNR and CDR2 FQNEAQ (reference sequence). This CDR3 is CAGLQGNMNTEAFF. The DNA of the CDR3 is TGTGCCGGATTACAGGGGAACATGAACACTGAAGCTTTCTTT.

The chain combines TRBV10-3 with TRBJ2-7; TRBD2 might be the D (5 bases). CDR3 size: 12 residues. V was pared by 4 bases and J by 2 bases, with 6 bases between. Germline V gene lookup returns CDR1 ENHRY and CDR2 SYGVKD. The chain's CDR3 is CAISAEAYEQYF. The CDR3 bases are TGTGCCATCAGTGCGGAGGCCTACGAGCAGTACTTC.

J is TRBJ2-4 and V is TRBV10-2; the match to TRBD1 covers 10 bases. The germline V gene encodes CDR1 WSHSY and CDR2 SAAADI. The CDR3 loop spans 13 amino acids. With 6 bases clipped from V and 9 bases from J, the junction kept 5 bases outside the gene matches. CDR3 in DNA: TGCGCCAGCAGGGGACAGGGGATCGTCATTCAGTACTTC. Encoded protein: CASRGQGIVIQYF.

The chain is built from TRBV29-1 and TRBJ1-1, with a tentative D call TRBD1 (5 bases). The CDR3 covers 15 residues. The germline V and J ends were trimmed by 0 bases and 4 bases, with 15 bases remaining between them. CDR1 is SQVTM, CDR2 ANQGSEA, per germline. The CDR3 DNA reads TGCAGCGTTGAAGATCTACGCGGGGGTGGCACTGAAGCTTTCTTT. Its translation: CSVEDLRGGGTEAFF. The variable domain in full, with the rest retrieved from reference TRBV29-1 and TRBJ1-1, is SAVISQKPSRDICQRGTSLTIQCQVDSQVTMMFWYRQQPGQSLTLIATANQGSEATYESGFVIDKFPISRPNLTFSTLTVSNMSPEDSSIYLCSVEDLRGGGTEAFFGQGTRLTVV.

The rearrangement joins TRBV4-3 to TRBJ2-1, with 7 bases aligning to TRBD1. The trim removed 1 base at V and 10 bases at J, leaving 7 bases unmatched. Germline loops: CDR1 LGHNA, CDR2 YSLEER. The CDR3 contains 14 residues. The chain's CDR3 is CASSQGGTAREQFF. The CDR3, as DNA: TGCGCCAGCAGCCAAGGAGGGACAGCTAGGGAGCAGTTCTTC.

CDR3 nucleotides: TGTGCCAGCAGCTATCCAGATCGGGACAGCGAAGATAGCAATCAGCCCCAGCATTTT. Translation: CASSYPDRDSEDSNQPQHF. The chain joins TRBV5-8 to TRBJ1-5; 7 nucleotides align to TRBD1. Per the germline V gene, CDR1 is SGHTS and CDR2 is YDEGEE. V was clipped by 3 bases and J by 0 bases; unmatched bases: 15. The CDR3 has 19 residues.

This clone has only one observation. The V gene is TRBV11-2, the J gene TRBJ2-1; 10 nucleotides agree with TRBD2. CDR1 is SGHAT and CDR2 is FQNNGV in the germline V gene. This CDR3 is 17 amino acids long. The junction had 9 bases not matched to a gene; V was cut back by 4 bases and J by 3 bases. CDR3 DNA sequence: TGTGCCAGCAGCTCACGTAACCTAGCGGGGGTCTACAATGAGCAGTTCTTC. Translation: CASSSRNLAGVYNEQFF.

This clone has only a few counts. The chain has TRBV5-1 and TRBJ2-1; a possible D gene is TRBD1 (6 bases). V shed 4 bases and J shed 4 bases, with 9 bases lying between them. The V gene's germline CDR1 is SGHRS and CDR2 YFSETQ. The length of the CDR3 is 13 residues. CDR3 bases: TGCGCCAGCAGCATCGGGACATACAATGAGCAGTTCTTC. It yields the protein CASSIGTYNEQFF.

J is TRBJ2-1 and V is TRBV6-4; 7 positions match TRBD2. The V and J ends lost 8 bases and 8 bases, in that order; junction bases with no gene match: 18. This CDR3 is built from 16 residues. Per the germline V gene, CDR1 is MRHNA and CDR2 is SNTAGT. The CDR3 is CASPSDGTNNCYEQFF. The CDR3 region has the DNA TGTGCCAGCCCATCCGACGGGACTAATAATTGTTATGAGCAGTTCTTC.

This clone was seen just once. This chain connects TRBV7-9 to TRBJ2-1; perhaps TRBD2 as D (5 bases). CDR3 length: 16 amino acids. V shed 5 bases and J shed 4 bases, with 18 bases lying between them. The V gene's germline CDR1 is SEHNR and CDR2 FQNEAQ (reference sequence). The CDR3 DNA follows: TGTGCCAGCAGCCTCGCGGGCTCCCCCCGGTACAATGAGCAGTTCTTC. Protein: CASSLAGSPRYNEQFF.

The J gene is TRBJ1-2, the V gene TRBV10-2; D gene unclear. Germline V lookup: CDR1 WSHSY, CDR2 SAAADI. This CDR3 has 14 residues. The germline V and J ends were trimmed by 4 bases and 4 bases, with 13 bases remaining between them. Written as DNA, the CDR3 is TGCGCCAGCAGTGCCCCAGGCGGGAGCTATGGCTACACCTTC. It is translated as CASSAPGGSYGYTF.

The genes are TRBV7-6 and TRBJ2-2; 12 nucleotides align to TRBD2. V was pared by 7 bases and J by 7 bases, with 4 bases of the junction left unmatched. The CDR3 consists of 14 residues. Per the germline V gene, CDR1 is SGHVS and CDR2 is FNYEAQ. The chain's CDR3 is CASTLAGGGGELFF. The DNA of the CDR3 is TGTGCCAGCACCCTAGCGGGAGGGGGCGGGGAGCTGTTTTTT.

This chain links TRBV6-5 with TRBJ2-5, with a weak D call TRBD2 (5 bases). Germline lookup yields CDR1 MNHEY and CDR2 SVGAGI. Deletions cut 6 bases from V and 1 base from J, with 9 bases between. The CDR3 has 13 residues. The DNA for the CDR3 is TGTGCCAGCAGCCCGGGATCCCAAGAGACCCAGTACTTC. Protein product: CASSPGSQETQYF.

The V and J genes are TRBV4-1 and TRBJ1-5; TRBD1 agrees at 7 bases. The CDR3 totals 14 residues. CDR1 is MGHRA, CDR2 YSYEKL, per germline. The junction had 0 bases not matched to a gene; V was cut back by 3 bases and J by 1 base. CDR3 region: CASSQTGSNQPQHF. The CDR3 nucleotides are TGCGCCAGCAGCCAGACAGGGAGCAATCAGCCCCAGCATTTT.